Given below is one TCR beta chain in context. Enrollees, about 18 to 89 years old, lived in approximately 25 US areas. Categorization into cohorts depended on clinical history that participants reported. Shortly before study entry, within 2 weeks, exposed participants had met a COVID-19 case. The data originate from a study of blood T cell repertoires in COVID-19. The CDR3 totals 12 residues. Trimming pared 4 bases from V and 5 bases from J, leaving 8 bases between. From germline, CDR1 is SGHTA and CDR2 FQGTGA. As handled by the study authors: It was from reference gene primer amplification that nucleated cell counts were estimated. Clones were read by immunoSEQ multiplex PCR, and TCRdb kept only the in-frame ones, dropping some. V and J calls and clone size are those listed in that table; D and trimming were worked out from the DNA. The sample holds some 190,000 clones, 65% to 85% seen once.

The TCR comes from a woman aged 25 to 39 who had been exposed to COVID-19. Sample: PBMCs or T cells enriched from blood (not recorded which). The V call is TRBV7-3, the J call TRBJ1-2; D is ambiguous. As DNA, the CDR3 is TGTGCCAGCAGCTCGACGGGATATGGCTACACCTTC. Encoded protein: CASSSTGYGYTF.